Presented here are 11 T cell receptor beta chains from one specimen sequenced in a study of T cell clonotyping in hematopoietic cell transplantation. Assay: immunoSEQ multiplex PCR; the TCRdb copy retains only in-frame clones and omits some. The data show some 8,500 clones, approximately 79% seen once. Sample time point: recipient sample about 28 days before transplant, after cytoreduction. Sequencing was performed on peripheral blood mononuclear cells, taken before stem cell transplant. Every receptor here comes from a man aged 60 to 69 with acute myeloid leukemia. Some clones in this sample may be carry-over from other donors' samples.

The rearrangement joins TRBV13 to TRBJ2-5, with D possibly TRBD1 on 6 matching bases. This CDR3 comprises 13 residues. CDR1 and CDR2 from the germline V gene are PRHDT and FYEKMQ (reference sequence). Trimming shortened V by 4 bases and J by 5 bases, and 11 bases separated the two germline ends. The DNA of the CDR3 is TGTGCCAGCAGCTCCCCTAGGGGGGAGACCCAGTACTTC. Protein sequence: CASSSPRGETQYF.

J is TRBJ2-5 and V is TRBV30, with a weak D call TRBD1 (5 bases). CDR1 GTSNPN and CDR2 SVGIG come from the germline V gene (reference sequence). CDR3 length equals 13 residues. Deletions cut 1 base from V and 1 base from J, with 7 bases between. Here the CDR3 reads CAWSGQTQETQYF. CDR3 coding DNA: TGTGCCTGGAGTGGACAGACCCAAGAGACCCAGTACTTC.

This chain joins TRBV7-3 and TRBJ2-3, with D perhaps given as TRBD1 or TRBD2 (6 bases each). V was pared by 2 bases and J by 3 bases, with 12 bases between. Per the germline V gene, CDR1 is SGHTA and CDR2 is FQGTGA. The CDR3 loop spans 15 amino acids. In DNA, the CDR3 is TGTGCCAGCAGCTTATCGGGGGCGGCGACAGATACGCAGTATTTT. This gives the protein CASSLSGAATDTQYF.

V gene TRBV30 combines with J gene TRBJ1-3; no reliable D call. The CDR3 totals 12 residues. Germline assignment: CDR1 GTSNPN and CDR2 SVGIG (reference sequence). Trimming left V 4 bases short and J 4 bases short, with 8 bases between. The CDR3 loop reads CAWTVNGNTIYF. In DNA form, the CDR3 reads TGTGCCTGGACGGTTAACGGAAACACCATATATTTT.

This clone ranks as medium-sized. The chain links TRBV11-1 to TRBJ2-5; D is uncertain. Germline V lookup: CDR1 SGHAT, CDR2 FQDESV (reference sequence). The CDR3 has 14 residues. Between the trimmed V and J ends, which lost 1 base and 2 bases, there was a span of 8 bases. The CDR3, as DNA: TGTGCCAGCAGCTTAGAGCAGAGTCAAGAGACCCAGTACTTC. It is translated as CASSLEQSQETQYF.

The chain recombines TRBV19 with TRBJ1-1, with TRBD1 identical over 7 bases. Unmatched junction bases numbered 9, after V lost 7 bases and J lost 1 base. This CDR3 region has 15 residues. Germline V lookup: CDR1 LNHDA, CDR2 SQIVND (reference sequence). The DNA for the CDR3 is TGTGCCAGTACCCCGACAGGGTCGTCGAACACTGAAGCTTTCTTT. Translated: CASTPTGSSNTEAFF.

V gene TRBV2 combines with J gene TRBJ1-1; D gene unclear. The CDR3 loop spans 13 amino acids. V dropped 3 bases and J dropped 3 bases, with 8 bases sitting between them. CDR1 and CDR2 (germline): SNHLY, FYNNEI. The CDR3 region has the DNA TGTGCCAGCAGTGATACAGAGTACACTGAAGCTTTCTTT. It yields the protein CASSDTEYTEAFF.

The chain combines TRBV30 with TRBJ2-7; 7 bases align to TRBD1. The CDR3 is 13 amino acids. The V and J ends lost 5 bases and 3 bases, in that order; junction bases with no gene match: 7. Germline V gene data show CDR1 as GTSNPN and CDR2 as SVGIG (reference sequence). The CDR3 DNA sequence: TGTGCCTGGGGTAAGGACAGGTTCTACGAGCAGTACTTC. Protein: CAWGKDRFYEQYF.

CDR3 coding DNA: TGCAGCGTTGAAGATCTTGGATCGCGGGGTGGCTACACCTTC. Translated, it gives CSVEDLGSRGGYTF. J is TRBJ1-2 and V is TRBV29-1, with unresolved D. The length of the CDR3 is 14 residues. The V end was cut by 0 bases, the J end by 7 bases, with 15 bases between. Germline V gene sequence: CDR1 SQVTM, CDR2 ANQGSEA.

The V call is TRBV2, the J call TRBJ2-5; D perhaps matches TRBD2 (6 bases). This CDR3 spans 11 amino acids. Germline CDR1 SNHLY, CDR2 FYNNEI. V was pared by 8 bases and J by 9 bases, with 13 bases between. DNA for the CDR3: TGTGCCAGCGGGGCCGGGAGTGCCCAGTACTTC. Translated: CASGAGSAQYF.

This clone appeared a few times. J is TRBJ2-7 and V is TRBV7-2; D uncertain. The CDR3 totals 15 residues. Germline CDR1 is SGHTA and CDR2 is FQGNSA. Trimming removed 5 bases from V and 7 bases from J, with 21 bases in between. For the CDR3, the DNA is TGTGCCAGCAGCCCCGTCTTCTCCGTTTTCCTGGAGCAGTACTTC. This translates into CASSPVFSVFLEQYF.